Listed below are T cell receptor beta chains from one sample, sequenced in a study of cytomegalovirus exposure and HLA in healthy donors. TCRdb keeps only in-frame clones here, not all; method: immunoSEQ multiplex PCR. The sample carries under 250,000 clones, about three quarters recorded once. Input material: PBMCs. The receptors derive from a boy younger than 18 in good health and CMV-seronegative. Each CDR3 is given with its conserved first and last residue. The D gene is left open where the match is weak. The size of a clone is reported for some rows only, either as once, few or many, or as a class for expanded clones.

abundance	j_gene	v_gene	d_gene	CDR3nt	CDR3aa
.	TRBJ2-7	TRBV4-1	.	TGCGCCAGCAGCCAGTCCTCCGAGCGGAACCGGACCTACGAGCAGTACTTC	CASSQSSERNRTYEQYF
.	TRBJ2-1	TRBV4-1	.	TGCGCCAGCAGCCAAGATCCTTCCCCCCCTAGCGCGCAGTTCTTC	CASSQDPSPPSAQFF
few	TRBJ1-1	TRBV6-1	.	TGTGCCAGCAGCGGACATCTTAACACTGAAGCTTTCTTT	CASSGHLNTEAFF
few	TRBJ1-4	TRBV11-3	TRBD1	TGTGCCAGCAGCCCCCAGGGGACAGGGGACGAAAAACTGTTTTTT	CASSPQGTGDEKLFF
.	TRBJ1-2	TRBV7-9	TRBD1	TGTTCCAGCAGCTTAGTTTCCTCCGGGACAGGGCTTTATGGCTACACCTTC	CSSSLVSSGTGLYGYTF
few	TRBJ1-5	TRBV15	.	TGTGCCACCAGCCGAGGGGTGGGGCATCAGCCCCAGCATTTT	CATSRGVGHQPQHF
.	TRBJ2-3	TRBV30	TRBD2	TGTGCCTGGAGTGTAGGTGCGGGGGACACAGATACGCAGTATTTT	CAWSVGAGDTDTQYF
.	TRBJ1-3	TRBV5-1	.	TGCGCCAGCAGCTTGGTGGGGCCGGGCTCTGGAAACACCATATATTTT	CASSLVGPGSGNTIYF
.	TRBJ2-3	TRBV7-2	.	TGTGCCAGCAGCTTAGTAGGCGGCGCGGGGTTTCTCCCAGATACGCAGTATTTT	CASSLVGGAGFLPDTQYF
once	TRBJ2-7	TRBV27	.	TGTGCCAGCAGTTTAACCCGGTCGTCCTACGAGCAGTACTTC	CASSLTRSSYEQYF
.	TRBJ1-1	TRBV5-1	.	TGCGCCAGCAGCCTTCAGGGGCACACTGAAGCTTTCTTT	CASSLQGHTEAFF
.	TRBJ1-6	TRBV18	TRBD1	TGTGCCAGCTCACTGTTGGACAGGGTGGATTCACCCCTCCACTTT	CASSLLDRVDSPLHF
.	TRBJ1-2	TRBV11-2	.	TGTGCCAGCAGCTTACACAGGGTTAGATATGGCTACACCTTC	CASSLHRVRYGYTF
once	TRBJ2-1	TRBV19	TRBD2	TGTGCCAGTAGTATGATAAGGGGACTAGTTATTTCCTACAATGAGCAGTTCTTC	CASSMIRGLVISYNEQFF
once	TRBJ2-7	TRBV19	TRBD1	TGTGCCAGTAGTAAACGACAGGGCCATACACCCTACGAGCAGTACTTC	CASSKRQGHTPYEQYF
.	TRBJ1-4	TRBV2	.	TGTGCCAGCAGTGAAGGGTCGGGAAATGAAAAACTGTTTTTT	CASSEGSGNEKLFF
.	TRBJ2-7	TRBV5-1	TRBD1	TGCGCCAGCAGGGGGACAGGGCTAGAGGAGCAGTACTTC	CASRGTGLEEQYF
.	TRBJ1-1	TRBV11-3	.	TGTGCCAGCAGCTTAGGCAGGGAGGGCACTGAAGCTTTCTTT	CASSLGREGTEAFF
.	TRBJ1-1	TRBV6-4	TRBD1	TGTGCCAGCAGTGCGACCCCTCAGGGGGGAGCTTTCTTT	CASSATPQGGAFF
.	TRBJ2-3	TRBV5-1	TRBD2	TGCGCCAGCAGCTTGGCCGGGGGACTAGCGGGGTCAGATACGCAGTATTTT	CASSLAGGLAGSDTQYF
.	TRBJ2-7	TRBV10-1	TRBD2	TGCGCCAGCAGTGAAGGGCTAGCGGGAGGCTACGAGCAGTACTTC	CASSEGLAGGYEQYF
.	TRBJ2-3	TRBV4-1	.	TGCGCCAGCAGCCAAGGACTACTAGACGATACGCAGTATTTT	CASSQGLLDDTQYF
.	TRBJ2-5	TRBV5-6	TRBD2	TGTGCCAGCAGCTTACTGGACTCCGGGGGGTTCGAGACCCAGTACTTC	CASSLLDSGGFETQYF
.	TRBJ1-1	TRBV5-1	.	TGCGCCAGCAGCTTGGAGGGGTTGAACACTGAAGCTTTCTTT	CASSLEGLNTEAFF
.	TRBJ2-1	TRBV5-1	TRBD2	TGCGCCAGCAGCTTGGTGGAGGGACTTGCGGGAGGCGATGAGCAGTTCTTC	CASSLVEGLAGGDEQFF
.	TRBJ2-7	TRBV6-1	TRBD2	TGTGCCAGCAGCTGGAGCGGGGGCCTCTCCTACGAGCAGTACTTC	CASSWSGGLSYEQYF
.	TRBJ1-2	TRBV6-1	TRBD1	TGTGCCAGCAGTGAACAGGGGGCGTCCTTCTATGGCTACACCTTC	CASSEQGASFYGYTF
.	TRBJ1-3	TRBV29-1	TRBD1	TGCAGCGCGGAGGGACAGCGCGGTGGAAACACCATATATTTT	CSAEGQRGGNTIYF
.	TRBJ1-4	TRBV6-5	TRBD1	TGTGCCAGCAGAAGCACAGGGGACGAAAAACTGTTTTTT	CASRSTGDEKLFF
.	TRBJ2-7	TRBV7-6	.	TGTGCCAGCAGCTTTAACGACAGCATCTACGAGCAGTACTTC	CASSFNDSIYEQYF
.	TRBJ2-5	TRBV27	.	TGTGCCAGCAGCGTACAGGGTTGGTCGGAGACCCAGTACTTC	CASSVQGWSETQYF
.	TRBJ2-3	TRBV4-1	.	TGCGCCAGCAGCCAAGGTTATGGCCCAGATACGCAGTATTTT	CASSQGYGPDTQYF
.	TRBJ2-7	TRBV7-3	.	TGTGCCAGCAGCTCACATGGAGGTCAGTACGAGCAGTACTTC	CASSSHGGQYEQYF
.	TRBJ2-7	TRBV5-6	TRBD1	TGTGCCAGCAGCTGGGACAGGAGTAGCGAGCAGTACTTC	CASSWDRSSEQYF
.	TRBJ2-2	TRBV7-7	TRBD1	TGTGCCAGCAGCCAGGGGGACACCGGGGAGCTGTTTTTT	CASSQGDTGELFF
once	TRBJ1-2	TRBV6-6	TRBD1	TGTGCCAGCTCCCCGAGGACAGGAAGCTATGGCTACACCTTC	CASSPRTGSYGYTF
few	TRBJ2-7	TRBV21-1	.	TGTGCCGGACTGTCCCGCGTGGAACGCGAGCAGTACTTC	CAGLSRVEREQYF
.	TRBJ2-3	TRBV5-4	TRBD2	TGTGCCAGCAGCCCGGGCGGGAGTCGGTCCACAGATACGCAGTATTTT	CASSPGGSRSTDTQYF
.	TRBJ2-7	TRBV7-6	.	TGTGCCAGCAGCCCTCTGACAGGTTCCTACGAGCAGTACTTC	CASSPLTGSYEQYF
.	TRBJ1-3	TRBV18	TRBD1	TGTGCCAGCTCACCAGAGGCAGGGGGTTCTGGAAACACCATATATTTT	CASSPEAGGSGNTIYF
.	TRBJ1-1	TRBV7-6	.	TGTGCCAGCAGCTTGGTCGGCGGTGAAGCTTTCTTT	CASSLVGGEAFF
.	TRBJ2-7	TRBV7-8	.	TGTGCCAGCAGCTTATGGGCAGGGACTGGCTACGAGCAGTACTTC	CASSLWAGTGYEQYF
.	TRBJ1-1	TRBV18	.	TGTGCCAGCCGTACAGGGTCCACTGAAGCTTTCTTT	CASRTGSTEAFF